This T cell receptor beta chain was profiled in a study of CD8 T cells in ankylosing spondylitis. Overall study findings and caveats: Relatively scarce in peripheral blood, disease-linked clones were CD8+. Significantly higher representation of disease-linked clones was reported for matched ankylosing spondylitis synovial fluid. Some of the motif variants had earlier been found in reactive arthritis patients' fluid and blood. Among TCR beta sequences, a motif of roughly 8 highly homologous variants appeared characteristic of ankylosing spondylitis blood.

Trimming removed 0 bases at V and 0 bases at J, with 13 bases between. Germline values: CDR1 DFQATT, CDR2 SNEGSKA (reference sequence). The CDR3 totals 16 residues. Molecular-barcoded quantitative 5'-RACE produced these TCR beta libraries. TCRdb ran MiXCR on the 5' RACE reads and lists one entry per CDR3 protein. This repertoire shows fewer than 500,000 distinct CDR3 sequences, roughly a quarter found once; its top ten account for approximately 1%. In its sample, this clonotype was seen a few times. No antigen is known for it. The sample was blood, either unsorted or a sorted T cell fraction (not recorded which). This chain uses TRBV20-1 with TRBJ2-3, with D unclear. The sequence came from a male donor with ankylosing spondylitis. This CDR3 is CSARDHLIASTDTQYF. The CDR3 region has the DNA TGCAGTGCTAGAGATCATCTAATAGCAAGCACAGATACGCAGTATTTT.